This T cell receptor (beta chain) is drawn from a study of CXCR3-negative and CXCR3-positive naive CD8 T cells. The authors made the TRB cDNA libraries by 5' RACE using UMI labels. Using the 5' RACE reads, TCRdb records one entry per CDR3 protein without DNA. Here the sample table reports tens of thousands of distinct CDR3 sequences. In germline, CDR1 is MDHEN, CDR2 SYDVKM. The CDR3 loop spans 17 amino acids. A remark on this clonotype: No antigen is known for it.

About 310,000 cells per CD8+ T cell subset were flow-sorted in triplicate. Study-wide points: CXCR3-positive naive cells carried more hydrophobic TRB CDR3s than CXCR3-negative naive cells did. High diversity, comparable across both naive subsets, contrasted with much lower diversity in memory CD8+ cells.

Sequenced: naive CXCR3+ CD8+ T cells from blood. Documented subset: CD45RO-CCR7+CD27+CD95- naive CD8+ T cells expressing CXCR3 (TNR3+). The receptor comes from a human donor in good health. Some clones in this sample may be carry-over from other donors' samples. The rearrangement uses TRBV28 and TRBJ2-3; without DNA, the TCRdb call of TRBD2 cannot be checked. The CDR3 loop is CASTFPTSGRDTDTQYF.